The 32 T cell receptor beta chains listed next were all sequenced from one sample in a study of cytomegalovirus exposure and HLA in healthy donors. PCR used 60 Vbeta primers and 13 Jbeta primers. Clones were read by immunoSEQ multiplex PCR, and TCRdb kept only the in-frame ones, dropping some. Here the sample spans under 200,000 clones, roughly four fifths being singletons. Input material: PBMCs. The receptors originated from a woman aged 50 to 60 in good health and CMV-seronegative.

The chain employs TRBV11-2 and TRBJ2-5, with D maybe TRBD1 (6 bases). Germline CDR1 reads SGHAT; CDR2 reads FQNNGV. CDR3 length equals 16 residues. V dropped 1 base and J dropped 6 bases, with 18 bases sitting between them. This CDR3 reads CASSLGGSVRGKTQYF. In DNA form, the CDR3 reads TGTGCCAGCAGCTTAGGGGGATCGGTCAGGGGAAAGACCCAGTACTTC.

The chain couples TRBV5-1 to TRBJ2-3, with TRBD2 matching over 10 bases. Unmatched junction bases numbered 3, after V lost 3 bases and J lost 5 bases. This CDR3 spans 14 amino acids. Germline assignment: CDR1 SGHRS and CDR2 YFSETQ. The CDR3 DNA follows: TGCGCCAGCAGCTCAGCGGGAGGGTTAGATACGCAGTATTTT. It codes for CASSSAGGLDTQYF.

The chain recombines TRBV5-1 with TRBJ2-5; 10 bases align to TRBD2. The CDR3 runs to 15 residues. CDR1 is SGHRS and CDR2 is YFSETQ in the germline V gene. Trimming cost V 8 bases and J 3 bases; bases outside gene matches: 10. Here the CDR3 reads CASGSSGSSEETQYF. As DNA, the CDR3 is TGCGCCAGTGGATCTAGCGGGAGTTCCGAAGAGACCCAGTACTTC. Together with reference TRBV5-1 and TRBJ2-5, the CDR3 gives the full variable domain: KAGVTQTPRYLIKTRGQQVTLSCSPISGHRSVSWYQQTPGQGLQFLFEYFSETQRNKGNFPGRFSGRQFSNSRSEMNVSTLELGDSALYLCASGSSGSSEETQYFGPGTRLLVL.

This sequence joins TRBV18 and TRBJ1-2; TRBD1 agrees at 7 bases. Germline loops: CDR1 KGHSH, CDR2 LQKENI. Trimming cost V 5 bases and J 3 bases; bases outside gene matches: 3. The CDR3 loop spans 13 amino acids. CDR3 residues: CASSETGYYGYTF. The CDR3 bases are TGTGCCAGCTCAGAGACAGGGTACTATGGCTACACCTTC.

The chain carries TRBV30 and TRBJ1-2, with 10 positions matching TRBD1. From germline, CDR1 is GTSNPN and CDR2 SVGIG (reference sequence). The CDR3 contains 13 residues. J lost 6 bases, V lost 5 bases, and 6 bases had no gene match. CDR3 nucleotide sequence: TGTGCCTGGCGGACAGGGGGTAGGAATGGCTACACCTTC. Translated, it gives CAWRTGGRNGYTF.

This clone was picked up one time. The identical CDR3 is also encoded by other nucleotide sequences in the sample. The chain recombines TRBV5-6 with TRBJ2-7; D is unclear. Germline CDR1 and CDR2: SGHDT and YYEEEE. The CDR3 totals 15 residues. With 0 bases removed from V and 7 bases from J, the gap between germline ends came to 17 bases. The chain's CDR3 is CASSLDPVFGEEQYF. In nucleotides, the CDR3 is TGTGCCAGCAGCTTGGATCCGGTGTTCGGTGAAGAGCAGTACTTC.

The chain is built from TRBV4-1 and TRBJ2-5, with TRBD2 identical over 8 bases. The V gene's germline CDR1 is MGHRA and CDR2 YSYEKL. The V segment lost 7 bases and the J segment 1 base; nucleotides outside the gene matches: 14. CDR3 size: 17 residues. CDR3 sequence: CASTQRLAGNPQETQYF. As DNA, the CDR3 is TGCGCCAGCACCCAGAGGCTAGCGGGTAACCCCCAAGAGACCCAGTACTTC.

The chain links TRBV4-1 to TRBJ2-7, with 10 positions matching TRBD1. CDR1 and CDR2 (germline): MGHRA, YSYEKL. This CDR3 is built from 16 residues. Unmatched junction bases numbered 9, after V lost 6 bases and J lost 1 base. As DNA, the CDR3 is TGCGCCAGCAGACAACAGGGACAGGGGTCGTCCTACGAGCAGTACTTC. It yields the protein CASRQQGQGSSYEQYF.

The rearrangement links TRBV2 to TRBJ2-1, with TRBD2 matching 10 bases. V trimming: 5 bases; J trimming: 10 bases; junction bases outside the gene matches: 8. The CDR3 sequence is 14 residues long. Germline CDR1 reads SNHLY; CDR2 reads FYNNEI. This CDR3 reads CASSTLAGVWEQFF. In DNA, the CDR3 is TGTGCCAGCAGTACCCTAGCGGGAGTCTGGGAGCAGTTCTTC.

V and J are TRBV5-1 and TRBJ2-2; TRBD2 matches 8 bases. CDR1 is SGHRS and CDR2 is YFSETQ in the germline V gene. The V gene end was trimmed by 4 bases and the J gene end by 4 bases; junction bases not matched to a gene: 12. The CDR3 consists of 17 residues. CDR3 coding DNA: TGCGCCAGCAGCCCCTGGAGAGTCGGGGGGGGCACCGGGGAGCTGTTTTTT. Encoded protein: CASSPWRVGGGTGELFF.

The CDR3, as DNA: TGTGCCAGCAGCGGGGGGGGTGGCTACACCTTC. Translating it yields CASSGGGGYTF. The chain carries TRBV6-1 and TRBJ1-2, with D perhaps matching TRBD1 (5 bases). V lost 6 bases to trimming and J lost 7 bases, with 9 bases between them. Per germline, CDR1 MNHNS and CDR2 SASEGT. The CDR3 covers 11 residues.

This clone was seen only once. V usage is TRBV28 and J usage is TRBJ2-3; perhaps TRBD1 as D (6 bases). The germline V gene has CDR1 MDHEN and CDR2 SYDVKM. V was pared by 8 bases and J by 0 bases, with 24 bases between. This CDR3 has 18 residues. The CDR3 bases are TGTGCCAGCGGACCGGGGACCGGGACACCAACTAGCACAGATACGCAGTATTTT. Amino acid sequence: CASGPGTGTPTSTDTQYF. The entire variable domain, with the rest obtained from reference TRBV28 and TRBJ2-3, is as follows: DVKVTQSSRYLVKRTGEKVFLECVQDMDHENMFWYRQDPGLGLRLIYFSYDVKMKEKGDIPEGYSVSREKKERFSLILESASTNQTSMYLCASGPGTGTPTSTDTQYFGPGTRLTVL.

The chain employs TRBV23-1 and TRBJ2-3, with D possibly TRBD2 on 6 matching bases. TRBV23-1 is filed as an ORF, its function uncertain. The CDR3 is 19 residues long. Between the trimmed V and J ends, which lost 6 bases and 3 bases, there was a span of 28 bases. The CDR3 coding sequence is TGCGCCAGCAGCCAAGAGGCTGGCGGCAGGGAGGATAAAACAGATACGCAGTATTTT. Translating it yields CASSQEAGGREDKTDTQYF.

For the CDR3, the DNA is TGTGCCAGCAGTCTTTACAACGGGGAGCTGTTTTTT. Its protein product is CASSLYNGELFF. The rearrangement links TRBV27 to TRBJ2-2; no reliable D call. Germline CDR1 MNHEY, CDR2 SMNVEV (reference sequence). V lost 5 bases and J 7 bases, leaving 8 bases between the germline ends. The CDR3 consists of 12 residues.

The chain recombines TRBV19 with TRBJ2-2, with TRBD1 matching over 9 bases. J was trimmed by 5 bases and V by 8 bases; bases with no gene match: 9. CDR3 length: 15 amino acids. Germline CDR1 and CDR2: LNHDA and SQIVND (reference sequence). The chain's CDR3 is CASEQGATLTGELFF. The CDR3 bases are TGTGCCAGTGAACAGGGGGCTACTCTAACCGGGGAGCTGTTTTTT.

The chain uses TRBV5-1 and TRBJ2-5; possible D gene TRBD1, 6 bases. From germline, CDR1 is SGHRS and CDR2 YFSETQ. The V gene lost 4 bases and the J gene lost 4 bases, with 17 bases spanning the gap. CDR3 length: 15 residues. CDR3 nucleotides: TGCGCCAGCAGCAAGTTCCGGGACAACATAGAGACCCAGTACTTC. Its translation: CASSKFRDNIETQYF. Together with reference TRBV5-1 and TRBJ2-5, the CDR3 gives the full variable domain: KAGVTQTPRYLIKTRGQQVTLSCSPISGHRSVSWYQQTPGQGLQFLFEYFSETQRNKGNFPGRFSGRQFSNSRSEMNVSTLELGDSALYLCASSKFRDNIETQYFGPGTRLLVL.

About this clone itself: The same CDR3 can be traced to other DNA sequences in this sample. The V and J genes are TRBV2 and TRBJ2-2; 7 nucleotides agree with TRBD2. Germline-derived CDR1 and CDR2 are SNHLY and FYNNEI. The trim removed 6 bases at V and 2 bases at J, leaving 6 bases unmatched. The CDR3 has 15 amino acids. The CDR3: CASRRLAGNTGELFF. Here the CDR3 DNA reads TGTGCCAGCAGAAGACTAGCAGGAAACACCGGGGAGCTGTTTTTT.

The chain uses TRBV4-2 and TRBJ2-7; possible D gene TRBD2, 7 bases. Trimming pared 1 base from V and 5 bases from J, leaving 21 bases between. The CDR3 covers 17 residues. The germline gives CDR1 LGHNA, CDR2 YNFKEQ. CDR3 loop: CASSQGWGGSGVHEQYF. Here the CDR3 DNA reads TGTGCCAGCAGCCAAGGATGGGGGGGGTCAGGGGTCCACGAGCAGTACTTC.

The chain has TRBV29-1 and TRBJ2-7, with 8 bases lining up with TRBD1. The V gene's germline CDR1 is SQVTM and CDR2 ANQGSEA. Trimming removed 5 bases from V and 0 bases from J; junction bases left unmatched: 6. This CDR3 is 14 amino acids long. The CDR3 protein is CSVRQGPGSYEQYF. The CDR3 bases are TGCAGCGTTAGACAGGGGCCAGGCTCCTACGAGCAGTACTTC.

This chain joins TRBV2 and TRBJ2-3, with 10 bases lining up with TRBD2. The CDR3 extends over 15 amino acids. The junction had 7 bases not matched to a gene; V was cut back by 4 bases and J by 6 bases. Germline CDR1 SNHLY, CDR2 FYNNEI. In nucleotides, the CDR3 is TGTGCCAGCAGTGTATTAGCGGGAGGTGCCGATACGCAGTATTTT. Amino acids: CASSVLAGGADTQYF.

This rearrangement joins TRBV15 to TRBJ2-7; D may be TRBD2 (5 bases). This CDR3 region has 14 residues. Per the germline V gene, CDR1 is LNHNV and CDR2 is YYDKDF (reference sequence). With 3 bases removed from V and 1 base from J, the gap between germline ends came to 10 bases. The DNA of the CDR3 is TGTGCCACCAGCAGTAGTAGCGAGTCCTACGAGCAGTACTTC. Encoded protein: CATSSSSESYEQYF. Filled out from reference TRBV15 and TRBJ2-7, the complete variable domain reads DAMVIQNPRYQVTQFGKPVTLSCSQTLNHNVMYWYQQKSSQAPKLLFHYYDKDFNNEADTPDNFQSRRPNTSFCFLDIRSPGLGDTAMYLCATSSSSESYEQYFGPGTRLTVT.

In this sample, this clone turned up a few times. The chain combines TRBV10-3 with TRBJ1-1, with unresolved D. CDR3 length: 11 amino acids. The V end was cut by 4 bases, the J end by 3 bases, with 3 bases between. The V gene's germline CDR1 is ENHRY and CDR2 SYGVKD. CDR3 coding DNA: TGTGCCATCAGTGGAGACACTGAAGCTTTCTTT. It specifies CAISGDTEAFF.

The CDR3 protein is CASSSRDGGYTF. As DNA, the CDR3 is TGTGCCAGCAGCTCCAGGGATGGGGGCTACACCTTC. The chain combines TRBV7-9 with TRBJ1-2, with TRBD1 as a possible D gene (5 bases). This CDR3 contains 12 residues. Between the trimmed V and J ends, which lost 4 bases and 8 bases, there was a span of 11 bases. Germline V gene data show CDR1 as SEHNR and CDR2 as FQNEAQ (reference sequence).

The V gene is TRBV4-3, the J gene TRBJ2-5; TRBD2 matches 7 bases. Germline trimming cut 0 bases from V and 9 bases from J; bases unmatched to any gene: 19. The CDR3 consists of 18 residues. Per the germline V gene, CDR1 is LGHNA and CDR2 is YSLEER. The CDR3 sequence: CASSQERFHNAPSGAQYF. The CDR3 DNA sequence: TGCGCCAGCAGCCAAGAAAGGTTCCACAACGCCCCCAGCGGGGCCCAGTACTTC.

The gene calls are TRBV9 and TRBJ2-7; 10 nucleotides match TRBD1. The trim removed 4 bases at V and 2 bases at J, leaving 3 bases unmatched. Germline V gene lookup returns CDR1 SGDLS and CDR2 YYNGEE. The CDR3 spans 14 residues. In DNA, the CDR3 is TGTGCCAGCAGCACCGGACAGGGGGCCTACGAGCAGTACTTC. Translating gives CASSTGQGAYEQYF.

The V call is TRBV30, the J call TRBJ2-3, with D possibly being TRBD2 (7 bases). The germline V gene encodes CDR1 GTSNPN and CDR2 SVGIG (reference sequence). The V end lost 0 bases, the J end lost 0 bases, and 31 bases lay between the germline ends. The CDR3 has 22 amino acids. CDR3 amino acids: CAWSVNLVAGGAPPSSTDTQYF. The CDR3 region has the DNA TGTGCCTGGAGTGTAAACTTGGTTGCTGGGGGGGCGCCTCCCTCTAGCACAGATACGCAGTATTTT.

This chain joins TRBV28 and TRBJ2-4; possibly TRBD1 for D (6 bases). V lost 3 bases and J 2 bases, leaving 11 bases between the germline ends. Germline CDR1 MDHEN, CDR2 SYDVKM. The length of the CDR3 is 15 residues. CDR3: CASSLGATSKNIQYF. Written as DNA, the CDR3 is TGTGCCAGCAGTTTGGGGGCTACGTCCAAAAACATTCAGTACTTC.

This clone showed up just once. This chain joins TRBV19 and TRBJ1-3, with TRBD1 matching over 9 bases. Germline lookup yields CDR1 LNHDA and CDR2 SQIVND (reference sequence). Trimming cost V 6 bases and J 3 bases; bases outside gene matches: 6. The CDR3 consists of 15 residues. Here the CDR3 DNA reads TGTGCCAGTAGGCGGACAGGGGAAAGTGGAAACACCATATATTTT. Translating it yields CASRRTGESGNTIYF.

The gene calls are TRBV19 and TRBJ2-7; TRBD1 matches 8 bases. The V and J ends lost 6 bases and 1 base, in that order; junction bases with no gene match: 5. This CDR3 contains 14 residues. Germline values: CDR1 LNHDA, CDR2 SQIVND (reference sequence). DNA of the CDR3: TGTGCCAGTAGCCGGACAGGGTCATCCTACGAGCAGTACTTC. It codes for CASSRTGSSYEQYF.

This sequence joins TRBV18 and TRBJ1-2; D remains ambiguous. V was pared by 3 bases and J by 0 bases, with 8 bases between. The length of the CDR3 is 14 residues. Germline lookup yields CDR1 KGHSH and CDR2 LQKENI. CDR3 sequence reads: CASSPGDTNYGYTF. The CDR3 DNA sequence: TGTGCCAGCTCACCGGGAGACACTAACTATGGCTACACCTTC.

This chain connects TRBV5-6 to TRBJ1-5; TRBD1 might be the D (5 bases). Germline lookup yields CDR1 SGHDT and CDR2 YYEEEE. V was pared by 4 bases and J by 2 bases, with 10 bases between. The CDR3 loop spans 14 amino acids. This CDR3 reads CASSRRDGNQPQHF. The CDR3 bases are TGTGCCAGCAGCCGCAGGGATGGCAATCAGCCCCAGCATTTT.

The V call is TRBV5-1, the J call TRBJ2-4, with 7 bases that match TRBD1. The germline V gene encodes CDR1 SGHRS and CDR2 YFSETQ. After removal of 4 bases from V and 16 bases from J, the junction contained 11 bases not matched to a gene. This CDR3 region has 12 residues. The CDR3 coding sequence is TGCGCCAGCAGCCCCGATCGGACAGGCTATTACTTC. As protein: CASSPDRTGYYF.